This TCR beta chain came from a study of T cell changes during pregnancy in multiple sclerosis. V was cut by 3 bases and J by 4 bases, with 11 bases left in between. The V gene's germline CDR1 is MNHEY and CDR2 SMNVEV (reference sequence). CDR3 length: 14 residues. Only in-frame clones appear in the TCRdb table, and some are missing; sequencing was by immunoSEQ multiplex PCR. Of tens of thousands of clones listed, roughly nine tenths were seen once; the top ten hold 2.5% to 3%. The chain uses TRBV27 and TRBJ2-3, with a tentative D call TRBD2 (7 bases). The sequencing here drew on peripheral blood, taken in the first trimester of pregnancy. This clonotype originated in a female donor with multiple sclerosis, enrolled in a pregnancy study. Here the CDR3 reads CASSLGGAPDTQYF. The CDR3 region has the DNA TGTGCCAGCAGTTTGGGGGGGGCCCCAGATACGCAGTATTTT.